The source of this T cell receptor beta chain is a study of blood T cell repertoires in COVID-19. About the research overall: COVID-19 samples collected from the United States, Italy and Spain covered acute and convalescent phases. PBMCs, B-cell-depleted T cells, or T cells were the source of the cDNA or gDNA that made up the material.

The CDR3 sequence is 11 residues long. Germline loops: CDR1 MNHNY, CDR2 SVGAGI (reference sequence). Trimming removed 5 bases at V and 7 bases at J, with 6 bases between. In the authors' workflow: Estimation of nucleated cell counts relied on the amplification of reference gene primers. The data were produced by immunoSEQ multiplex PCR, yet TCRdb's version contains in-frame clones alone and is incomplete. The DNA was the basis for D and trimming; V, J and clone size are from that table. The sample lists about 190,000 clones; about 87% were seen once. This clonotype was obtained from a woman in her twenties or thirties with acute or convalescent COVID-19. Sequenced material: peripheral blood. This sequence joins TRBV6-6 and TRBJ1-5; no clear D gene. The CDR3: CASSSGQPQHF. The CDR3 bases are TGTGCCAGCAGTAGCGGGCAGCCCCAGCATTTT.